The entry that follows covers one T cell receptor (beta chain) sequence. This sample is drawn from a study of blood T cell repertoires in COVID-19. Germline CDR1 is LGHDT and CDR2 is YNNKEL (reference sequence). The CDR3 contains 15 residues. V was shortened by 1 base and J by 1 base, with 10 bases between the two germline ends. Generated by immunoSEQ multiplex PCR, the TCRdb table keeps only in-frame clones and is missing some. In the table there are approximately 220,000 clones, roughly 80% of which are singletons. The receptor was derived from a woman aged 80 or over with acute or convalescent COVID-19. V and J are TRBV3-1 (or the pseudogene TRBV3-2) and TRBJ1-1, with a tentative D call TRBD1 (6 bases). Sequenced input: peripheral blood. For the CDR3, the DNA is TGTGCCAGCAGCCAAGTTCTGGGGGCGAACACTGAAGCTTTCTTT. Amino acids: CASSQVLGANTEAFF.